Listed below are T cell receptor beta chains from one sample, sequenced in a study of blood T cell repertoires in COVID-19. Sequenced by immunoSEQ multiplex PCR; TCRdb stores in-frame clones only, minus some. Of approximately 450,000 clones in the sample, around 89% are singletons; the top ten hold around 4.4%. Input material: peripheral blood. These TCRs come from a woman in her 30s with acute or convalescent COVID-19. CDR3s include the opening cysteine and the closing phenylalanine or tryptophan. The D gene is left open where the match is weak. A row's size may be missing; if present it is once, few, many or a size class.

CDR3 DNA	CDR3 protein	D gene	V gene	J gene	clone size
TGTGCCAGCACACGTCAGGGGGCCCTTGAGGCTTTCTTT	CASTRQGALEAFF	TRBD1	TRBV11-2	TRBJ1-1	NA
TGTGCCAGCTCACCATTGTTGGGCGACAATGAGCAGTTCTTC	CASSPLLGDNEQFF	NA	TRBV18	TRBJ2-1	NA
TGTGCCACCTCGGGTCTTGTGGATAAACTTCAAGAGACCCAGTACTTC	CATSGLVDKLQETQYF	NA	TRBV2	TRBJ2-5	NA
TGTGCCAGCAGGGGACAGGGGTCGTCCTACGAGCAGTACTTC	CASRGQGSSYEQYF	TRBD1	TRBV6-5	TRBJ2-7	NA
TGTGCCAGCAGCTTGGGTGCCAGGGGAAATGAAAAACTGTTTTTT	CASSLGARGNEKLFF	NA	TRBV5-6	TRBJ1-4	NA
TGTGCCAGCAGCTTGGGTGCAGGGGCTAGGAACACTGAAGCTTTCTTT	CASSLGAGARNTEAFF	NA	TRBV5-6	TRBJ1-1	NA
TGTGCCAGCAGCGGGACAGGGTTAATCGCCGGGGAGCTGTTTTTT	CASSGTGLIAGELFF	TRBD1	TRBV6-5	TRBJ2-2	NA
TGTGCCACCATGGGGCCAGAGAGAAGGTACAATGAGCAGTTCTTC	CATMGPERRYNEQFF	NA	TRBV24-1	TRBJ2-1	NA
TGTGCCAGCAGCTTCCTCTCGGGTTCACCCCTCCACTTT	CASSFLSGSPLHF	NA	TRBV14	TRBJ1-6	NA
TGCGCCAGCAGCTTGGCCGTTCGTCCACTCAATGAGCAGTTCTTC	CASSLAVRPLNEQFF	NA	TRBV5-1	TRBJ2-1	NA
TGTGCCAGCAGCTTGTGGGGGACAGGGGTAGGAGAAGCTTTCTTT	CASSLWGTGVGEAFF	TRBD1	TRBV5-6	TRBJ1-1	NA
TGTGCCAGCAGCTTAAGAGGGCAGGGTAGCGGGGGGGCCCGCAATGAGCAGTTCTTC	CASSLRGQGSGGARNEQFF	TRBD2	TRBV7-3	TRBJ2-1	NA
TGCGCCAGCAGCCTCGAGGGTGGCATTGACACAGATACGCAGTATTTT	CASSLEGGIDTDTQYF	NA	TRBV4-1	TRBJ2-3	once
TGTGCCAGCAGCCAAGCCCGGACTAGCGGATCCGCCTGGGCCAATGAGCAGTTCTTC	CASSQARTSGSAWANEQFF	TRBD2	TRBV3-1/TRBV3-2	TRBJ2-1	NA
TGTGCCAGCAGCTTGGTCCGGCAGGTTAGCAATGAGCAGTTCTTC	CASSLVRQVSNEQFF	NA	TRBV5-4	TRBJ2-1	NA
TGCGCCAGCAGCCTCACCCTGACAGTACAAGAGACCCAGTACTTC	CASSLTLTVQETQYF	NA	TRBV4-1	TRBJ2-5	NA
TGTGCCAGCAGTTTTACTTCCCTTGAAGCTTTCTTT	CASSFTSLEAFF	NA	TRBV12-3/TRBV12-4	TRBJ1-1	NA
TGCGCCAGCAGCCCGTGGGCCGGGGGTCCCAACTATGGCTACACCTTC	CASSPWAGGPNYGYTF	NA	TRBV4-1	TRBJ1-2	NA
TGTGCCAGCAGCATCGGGACACTTGGACTTTCAGATACGCAGTATTTT	CASSIGTLGLSDTQYF	NA	TRBV2	TRBJ2-3	NA
TGCAGCGTTGAGAGCCGGGACAGGGTCGCCGGGGAGCTGTTTTTT	CSVESRDRVAGELFF	TRBD1	TRBV29-1	TRBJ2-2	NA
TGTGCCAGCAGCCAAGGATCCGTTGGAGGTTCTGGAAACACCATATATTTT	CASSQGSVGGSGNTIYF	NA	TRBV4-2	TRBJ1-3	NA
TGTGCCAGCAGCTTGGGTGGGAGATCTGGCTACACCTTC	CASSLGGRSGYTF	NA	TRBV5-6	TRBJ1-2	NA
TGTGCCAGCAGTTTGAGGAACTATGGCTACACCTTC	CASSLRNYGYTF	NA	TRBV12-3/TRBV12-4	TRBJ1-2	NA
TGCAGCGTTTCAGGGGGCACAGATACGCAGTATTTT	CSVSGGTDTQYF	NA	TRBV29-1	TRBJ2-3	NA
TGTGCCAGCAGCCCACAGATTGGACAAGAGACCCAGTACTTC	CASSPQIGQETQYF	NA	TRBV3-1/TRBV3-2	TRBJ2-5	once
TGTGCCAGTAGAAAGACCATGACAGGGGTCACTGAAGCTTTCTTT	CASRKTMTGVTEAFF	TRBD1	TRBV19	TRBJ1-1	NA
TGTGCCAGCAGCTTTTCGCAGGGAACCTACGAGCAGTACTTC	CASSFSQGTYEQYF	NA	TRBV5-5	TRBJ2-7	NA
TGTGCCAGCAGCCTGTTAAACACTGAAGCTTTCTTT	CASSLLNTEAFF	NA	TRBV3-1/TRBV3-2	TRBJ1-1	NA
TGCGCCAGCAGTGAGTCCCGGGGTAACTATGGCTACACCTTC	CASSESRGNYGYTF	NA	TRBV10-2	TRBJ1-2	NA
TGCGCCAGCAGCTTGGAAACTAGCGGGGTAGATACGCAGTATTTT	CASSLETSGVDTQYF	TRBD2	TRBV5-1	TRBJ2-3	NA
TGTGCCAGCAGTGAATACCAAACAGATACGCAGTATTTT	CASSEYQTDTQYF	NA	TRBV25-1	TRBJ2-3	NA
TGTGCCAGCAGTGAGGGCGGGGACCAAGAGACCCAGTACTTC	CASSEGGDQETQYF	NA	TRBV2	TRBJ2-5	NA
TGTGCCAGCAGCCGGAACGGGCTGGAGGCAGATACGCAGTATTTT	CASSRNGLEADTQYF	NA	TRBV11-1	TRBJ2-3	NA
TGTGCCAGCAGCGCCTGGGCAGGGAAGGGAACTGAAGCTTTCTTT	CASSAWAGKGTEAFF	NA	TRBV9	TRBJ1-1	NA
TGTGCCTGGAGTGACCGGGACAGAAATTATAATTCACCCCTCCACTTT	CAWSDRDRNYNSPLHF	TRBD1	TRBV30	TRBJ1-6	NA
TGTGCCAGCAGTTACTCCCCTGGGCGGGGTACACCCCTCCACTTT	CASSYSPGRGTPLHF	NA	TRBV6-5	TRBJ1-6	NA
TGTGCCAGCAGGAACGGGGGGGCGGTAGATACGCAGTATTTT	CASRNGGAVDTQYF	TRBD2	TRBV2	TRBJ2-3	NA
TGCGCCAGCAGCCACGAGGGACTGAACTATGGCTACACCTTC	CASSHEGLNYGYTF	NA	TRBV4-1	TRBJ1-2	NA
TGTGCCAGTAGTAACCAACAGGGTGGGCAGCCCCAGCATTTT	CASSNQQGGQPQHF	NA	TRBV19	TRBJ1-5	NA
TGTGCCAGCAGCTTAACGTCCGAGGAGCAGTTCTTC	CASSLTSEEQFF	NA	TRBV7-9	TRBJ2-1	NA
TGTGCCAGCAGCCCAGGGACTACCTTAGCGATCGGATACACCGGGGAGCTGTTTTTT	CASSPGTTLAIGYTGELFF	TRBD2	TRBV7-8	TRBJ2-2	NA
TGTGCCAGCAGCGTAGTAGGGAGGATCTCCTACAATGAGCAGTTCTTC	CASSVVGRISYNEQFF	NA	TRBV9	TRBJ2-1	NA
TGTGCCAGCTCACCTTTAGCTAGCGGGGAAGAGACCCAGTACTTC	CASSPLASGEETQYF	TRBD2	TRBV18	TRBJ2-5	once
TGTGCCAGCAGCCCAACCACGGACAGGTTCTCCTACGAGCAGTACTTC	CASSPTTDRFSYEQYF	TRBD1	TRBV7-6	TRBJ2-7	NA
TGTGCCAGCAGCGAGCCTCCCCGTGAGGACAGGGCTCGGAATCAGCCCCAGCATTTT	CASSEPPREDRARNQPQHF	TRBD1	TRBV9	TRBJ1-5	NA
TGTGCCAGCAGTCGCGACTATGGCTACACCTTC	CASSRDYGYTF	NA	TRBV6-2/TRBV6-3	TRBJ1-2	NA
TGTGCCAGCAGTTACTCGAAGAGGGAGCAGTACTTC	CASSYSKREQYF	NA	TRBV6-5	TRBJ2-7	NA
TGTGCCAGCAAACTCCAAATAACCGGGGAGCTGTTTTTT	CASKLQITGELFF	NA	TRBV12-3/TRBV12-4	TRBJ2-2	NA
TGTGCCAGCAGCTTAGTTGGGACTAGCGGGGGGACCTACAATGAGCAGTTCTTC	CASSLVGTSGGTYNEQFF	TRBD2	TRBV7-6	TRBJ2-1	NA
TGTGCCAGCAGCGCCCCGACTAGGCAAGAGACCCAGTACTTC	CASSAPTRQETQYF	NA	TRBV5-4	TRBJ2-5	NA
TGCGCCAGCAGCCAAGTATACCCTAGGACAGGGAAGGGCTACACCTTC	CASSQVYPRTGKGYTF	TRBD1	TRBV4-1	TRBJ1-2	NA
TGCGCCAGCAGCCAAGGGAGCACCTCTGGAAACACCATATATTTT	CASSQGSTSGNTIYF	NA	TRBV4-1	TRBJ1-3	NA
TGTGCCAGCCCGGGGGGGACCTACAATGAGCAGTTCTTC	CASPGGTYNEQFF	TRBD2	TRBV6-5	TRBJ2-1	once
TGTGCCAGCAGCTTAATGTCTAGCGGGGGGGCCATTGAGCAGTTCTTC	CASSLMSSGGAIEQFF	TRBD2	TRBV7-3	TRBJ2-1	NA
TGCGCCAGCAGCTTGAACAAAGTCGCAGGGCAGGGGGCCGTCTGGGGCTACACCTTC	CASSLNKVAGQGAVWGYTF	TRBD1	TRBV5-1	TRBJ1-2	NA
TGTGCTAGTGGCCCACCGAAACTAAATGAGCAGTTCTTC	CASGPPKLNEQFF	NA	TRBV12-5	TRBJ2-1	NA
TGTGCCAGCAGCTTAGTGGGAGGGAACACTGAAGCTTTCTTT	CASSLVGGNTEAFF	NA	TRBV11-2	TRBJ1-1	NA
TGTGCCAGCAGCTTGGGACAGGGGGACTATGGCTACACCTTC	CASSLGQGDYGYTF	TRBD1	TRBV7-4	TRBJ1-2	once